Each of the 8 T cell receptor beta chains below was sequenced from the same sample in a study of beta chain features in type 1 diabetes. What was sequenced were expressed TCRB transcripts, since all of the isolated RNA had been reverse transcribed. This table comes from immunoSEQ multiplex PCR, and its TCRdb copy is limited to in-frame clones, with some not included. The sample comprises roughly 150,000 clones, over 8.5% of which are singletons, and over 2% rests with the top ten. The sample consisted of central memory CD4+ T cells from blood. These receptors were collected from a young man in good health.

There are a few counts of this clone. This chain connects TRBV30 to TRBJ2-1; tentatively, D is TRBD2 (5 bases). The CDR3 has 12 residues. Trimming took 3 bases from V and 2 from J, leaving 5 bases between them. Germline CDR1 GTSNPN, CDR2 SVGIG (reference sequence). The CDR3 nucleotides are TGTGCCTGGAGGCGGGCCTACAATGAGCAGTTCTTC. It encodes CAWRRAYNEQFF.

The chain has TRBV11-1 and TRBJ1-6; 8 bases match TRBD1. CDR3 length equals 15 residues. Per the germline V gene, CDR1 is SGHAT and CDR2 is FQDESV (reference sequence). V was pared by 5 bases and J by 7 bases, with 7 bases of the junction left unmatched. CDR3 amino acids: CASSARQGTNSPLHF. As DNA, the CDR3 is TGTGCCAGCAGCGCACGACAGGGGACAAATTCACCCCTCCACTTT.

In its sample, this clone was seen a few times. The chain uses TRBV2 and TRBJ2-7, with 8 bases aligning to TRBD2. V gave up 6 bases and J gave up 3 bases; unmatched junction bases: 7. This CDR3 comprises 14 residues. Germline values: CDR1 SNHLY, CDR2 FYNNEI. The CDR3 bases are TGTGCCAGCAGATTGGGGACTAGGGTCTACGAGCAGTACTTC. Amino acid sequence: CASRLGTRVYEQYF. Based on the CDR3 plus reference TRBV2 and TRBJ2-7, the full variable domain is EPEVTQTPSHQVTQMGQEVILRCVPISNHLYFYWYRQILGQKVEFLVSFYNNEISEKSEIFDDQFSVERPDGSNFTLKIRSTKLEDSAMYFCASRLGTRVYEQYFGPGTRLTVT.

This clone was detected ten times or more. This chain uses TRBV19 with TRBJ2-5; the D is unclear. The length of the CDR3 is 14 residues. Germline V gene lookup returns CDR1 LNHDA and CDR2 SQIVND (reference sequence). V lost 1 base to trimming and J lost 5 bases, with 11 bases between them. CDR3 DNA sequence: TGTGCCAGTAGTATAGTCGTGGGCCGGGAGACCCAGTACTTC. It is translated as CASSIVVGRETQYF.

V usage is TRBV9 and J usage is TRBJ2-3, with TRBD2 identical over 9 bases. Germline assignment: CDR1 SGDLS and CDR2 YYNGEE. V shed 3 bases, J shed 9 bases, and the junction held 11 bases outside the gene matches. The CDR3 contains 15 residues. CDR3 region: CASSATSGAGGTQYF. The CDR3 DNA reads as TGTGCCAGCAGCGCGACTAGCGGTGCGGGTGGGACGCAGTATTTT.

The rearrangement uses TRBV9 and TRBJ2-3, with 7 bases aligning to TRBD2. The CDR3 has 14 amino acids. Germline CDR1 reads SGDLS; CDR2 reads YYNGEE. V dropped 4 bases and J dropped 5; count of bases not matched to a gene: 7. The CDR3 spells CASSRITSVDTQYF. CDR3 DNA sequence: TGTGCCAGCAGCCGCATTACTAGCGTAGATACGCAGTATTTT.

The table lists this clone with a few counts. V is TRBV5-1 and J is TRBJ2-1, with D uncertain. Between the trimmed V and J ends, which lost 4 bases and 1 base, there was a span of 21 bases. CDR3 length: 18 amino acids. CDR1 and CDR2 from the germline V gene are SGHRS and YFSETQ. The CDR3 reads CASSTAYNWEKSYNEQFF. The CDR3 DNA is TGCGCCAGCAGCACCGCCTATAACTGGGAAAAGTCCTACAATGAGCAGTTCTTC.

This clone was observed a handful of times. The chain recombines TRBV4-1 with TRBJ1-4; 7 nucleotides agree with TRBD1. In germline, CDR1 is MGHRA, CDR2 YSYEKL. V lost 2 bases, J lost 4 bases, and 4 bases stayed unmatched. This CDR3 contains 15 residues. CDR3 nucleotides: TGCGCCAGCAGCCAATCCGGGACAGTTAATGAAAAACTGTTTTTT. Its translation is CASSQSGTVNEKLFF.